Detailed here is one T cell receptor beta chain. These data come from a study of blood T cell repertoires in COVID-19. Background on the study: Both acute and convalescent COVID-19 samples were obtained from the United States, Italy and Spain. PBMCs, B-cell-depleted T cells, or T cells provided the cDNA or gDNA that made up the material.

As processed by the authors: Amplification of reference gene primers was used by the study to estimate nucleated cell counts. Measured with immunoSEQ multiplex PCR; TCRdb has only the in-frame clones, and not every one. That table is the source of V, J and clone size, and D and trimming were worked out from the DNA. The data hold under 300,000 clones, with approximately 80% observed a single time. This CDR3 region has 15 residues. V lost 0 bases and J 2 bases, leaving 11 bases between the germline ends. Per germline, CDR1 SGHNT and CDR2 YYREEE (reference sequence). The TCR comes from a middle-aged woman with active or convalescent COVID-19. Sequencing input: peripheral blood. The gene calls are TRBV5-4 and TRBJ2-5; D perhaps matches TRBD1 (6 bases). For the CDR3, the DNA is TGTGCCAGCAGCTTGGGGACAGCCCTACAAGAGACCCAGTACTTC. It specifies CASSLGTALQETQYF.